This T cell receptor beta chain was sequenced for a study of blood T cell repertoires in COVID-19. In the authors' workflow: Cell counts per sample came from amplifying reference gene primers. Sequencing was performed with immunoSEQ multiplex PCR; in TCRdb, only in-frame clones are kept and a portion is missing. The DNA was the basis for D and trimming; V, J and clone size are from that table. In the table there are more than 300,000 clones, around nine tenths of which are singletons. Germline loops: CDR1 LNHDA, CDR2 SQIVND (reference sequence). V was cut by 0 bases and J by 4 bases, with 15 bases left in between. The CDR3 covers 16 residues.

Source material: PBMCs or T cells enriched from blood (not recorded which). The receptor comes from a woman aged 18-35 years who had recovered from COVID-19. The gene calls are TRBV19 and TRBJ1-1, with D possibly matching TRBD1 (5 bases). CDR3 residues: CASSIEGGGSVTEAFF. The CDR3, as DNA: TGTGCCAGTAGTATAGAGGGGGGGGGTTCAGTCACTGAAGCTTTCTTT.